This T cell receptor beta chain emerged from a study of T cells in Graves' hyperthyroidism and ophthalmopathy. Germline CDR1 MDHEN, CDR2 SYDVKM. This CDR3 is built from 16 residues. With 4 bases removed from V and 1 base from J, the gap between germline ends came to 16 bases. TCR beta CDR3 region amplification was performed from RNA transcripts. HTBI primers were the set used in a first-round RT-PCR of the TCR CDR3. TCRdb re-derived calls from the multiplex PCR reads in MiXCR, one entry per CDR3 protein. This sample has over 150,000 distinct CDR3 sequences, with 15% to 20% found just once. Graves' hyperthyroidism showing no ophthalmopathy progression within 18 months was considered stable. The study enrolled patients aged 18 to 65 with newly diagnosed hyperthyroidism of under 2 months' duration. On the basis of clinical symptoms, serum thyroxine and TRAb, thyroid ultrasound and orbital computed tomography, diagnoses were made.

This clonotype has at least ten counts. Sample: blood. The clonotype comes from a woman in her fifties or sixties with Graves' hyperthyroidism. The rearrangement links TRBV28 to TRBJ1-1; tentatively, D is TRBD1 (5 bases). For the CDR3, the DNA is TGTGCCAGCAGTTCCCCGGCGACCGGGGGGAACACTGAAGCTTTCTTT. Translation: CASSSPATGGNTEAFF.